Each of the 12 T cell receptor beta chains below was sequenced from the same sample in a study of T cells after yellow fever vaccination. TCRdb passed the 5' RACE reads through MiXCR, listing each CDR3 protein once. The sample lists some 500,000 distinct CDR3 sequences, 13% seen once, with about an eighth in the top ten. The sequences come from PBMCs, collected on the day of the yellow fever booster vaccination. The receptor set was obtained from a man aged 25-40 years who received the YFV17D yellow fever vaccine.

This clonotype was seen only a few times. This chain connects TRBV6-2 or TRBV6-3 to TRBJ2-2, with 9 bases fitting TRBD1. The CDR3 length is 15 residues. Trimming took 4 bases from V and 5 from J; bases not matched to a gene: 5. Germline CDR1 is MNHEY and CDR2 is SVGEGT. This CDR3 is CASSSGQGETGELFF. The CDR3 DNA sequence: TGTGCCAGCAGTTCGGGACAGGGTGAGACCGGGGAGCTGTTTTTT.

This clonotype was recorded a few times. The V call is TRBV12-3 or TRBV12-4, the J call TRBJ2-7; 7 positions match TRBD1. The ends lost 6 bases at V and 6 bases at J; junction bases unmatched: 5. This CDR3 region has 12 residues. The CDR3 here is CASSRQGSEQYF. The CDR3 DNA reads as TGTGCCAGCAGCCGACAGGGTTCCGAGCAGTACTTC.

The V and J genes are TRBV5-5 and TRBJ2-5, with 7 bases matching TRBD2. CDR1 and CDR2 from the germline V gene are SGHKS and YYEKEE (reference sequence). The CDR3 contains 14 residues. J was trimmed by 3 bases and V by 5 bases; bases with no gene match: 7. CDR3 coding DNA: TGTGCCAGCAGTTATCTAGCGGCCAAAGAGACCCAGTACTTC. Protein: CASSYLAAKETQYF.

The chain links TRBV12-3 or TRBV12-4 to TRBJ1-6, with a possible D match to TRBD1 (5 bases). CDR3 length: 14 amino acids. Trimming shortened V by 6 bases and J by 9 bases, and 15 bases separated the two germline ends. CDR3 nucleotides: TGTGCCAGCAGCACACTGGGGGGTAGTTCACCCCTCCACTTT. Translated: CASSTLGGSSPLHF.

As regards this clonotype: An end of the junction does not agree with germline; a read error may underlie this. The V and J genes are TRBV20-1 and TRBJ2-1, with 10 positions matching TRBD2. CDR3 length equals 16 residues. Germline CDR1 and CDR2: DFQATT and SNEGSKA (reference sequence). The CDR3, as DNA: TGCTGTGCTAGATTCTCTAGCGGGAGTTTTTACAATGAGCAGTTCTTC. This sequence encodes CCARFSSGSFYNEQFF.

The V and J genes are TRBV9 and TRBJ1-2; unclear D gene. The V end lost 3 bases, the J end lost 8 bases, and 14 bases lay between the germline ends. Germline V gene lookup returns CDR1 SGDLS and CDR2 YYNGEE. The length of the CDR3 is 13 residues. The CDR3, as DNA: TGTGCCAGCAGCGCAGCGATGGTGGGGGGCTACACCTTC. The encoded protein is CASSAAMVGGYTF.

The chain combines TRBV7-9 with TRBJ2-3, with D tentatively TRBD1 (6 bases). Trimming took 4 bases from V and 1 from J, leaving 15 bases between them. The germline V gene encodes CDR1 SEHNR and CDR2 FQNEAQ (reference sequence). This CDR3 has 16 residues. CDR3 DNA sequence: TGTGCCAGCAGCTCTTTTTTGGGGGCCGGCACAGATACGCAGTATTTT. Amino acids: CASSSFLGAGTDTQYF.

This clonotype has just a few counts. V is TRBV20-1 and J is TRBJ2-1; 7 bases align to TRBD2. The V segment lost 3 bases and the J segment 8 bases; nucleotides outside the gene matches: 10. The length of the CDR3 is 14 residues. Germline CDR1 DFQATT, CDR2 SNEGSKA (reference sequence). Here the CDR3 DNA reads TGCAGTGCTAGCGGAAGGACTAGTCCCCATGAGCAGTTCTTC. Translated, it gives CSASGRTSPHEQFF.

This clonotype was detected a few times. The chain employs TRBV19 and TRBJ2-1, with no clear D. The V and J ends lost 2 bases and 6 bases respectively, with 14 bases between them. Germline V lookup: CDR1 LNHDA, CDR2 SQIVND (reference sequence). This CDR3 is 15 amino acids long. CDR3 sequence (DNA): TGTGCCAGTAGTATAAGCCCTGGTAGAATCAATGAGCAGTTCTTC. Translated: CASSISPGRINEQFF.

This clonotype was detected only a few times. CDR3 residues: CASSFSGQGKETQYF. The CDR3 nucleotides read TGTGCCAGCAGCTTCTCCGGACAGGGGAAAGAGACCCAGTACTTC. This sequence joins TRBV7-9 and TRBJ2-5, with TRBD1 identical over 9 bases. Germline values: CDR1 SEHNR, CDR2 FQNEAQ (reference sequence). This CDR3 has 15 amino acids. With V trimmed by 3 bases and J by 3 bases, 5 bases remained unmatched. The full variable domain, with the rest looked up from reference TRBV7-9 and TRBJ2-5, is DTGVSQNPRHKITKRGQNVTFRCDPISEHNRLYWYRQTLGQGPEFLTYFQNEAQLEKSRLLSDRFSAERPKGSFSTLEIQRTEQGDSAMYLCASSFSGQGKETQYFGPGTRLLVL.

This chain uses TRBV14 with TRBJ1-5; D remains unclear. The length of the CDR3 is 13 residues. The V end was cut by 1 base, the J end by 10 bases, with 11 bases between. Germline V gene lookup returns CDR1 SGHDN and CDR2 FVKESK. In DNA form, the CDR3 reads TGTGCCAGCAGCCAAGGCCCCGGCCAACCCCAGCATTTT. It is translated as CASSQGPGQPQHF.

The rearrangement links TRBV9 to TRBJ2-3, with D perhaps TRBD1 (6 bases). This CDR3 is 15 amino acids long. Trimming took 2 bases from V and 0 from J, leaving 10 bases between them. Per the germline V gene, CDR1 is SGDLS and CDR2 is YYNGEE. The CDR3 region is CASSVSGVSTDTQYF. CDR3 DNA sequence: TGTGCCAGCAGCGTCTCAGGGGTCAGCACAGATACGCAGTATTTT.